Described below is a single TCR beta chain sequence and its context. Its antigen is still unknown. CDR1 and CDR2 (germline): LGHNA, YNFKEQ. V was clipped by 2 bases and J by 4 bases, with 18 bases between them. The CDR3 sequence is 17 residues long. The data derive from a study of cytomegalovirus exposure and HLA in healthy donors. Whole-study context: From 150 million to 200 million T cells, an earlier analysis saw around 120 million unique TCR beta sequences.

General study findings and limits: Earlier results showed most TCR beta V segments being productive about 87% or about 30% of the time. The listing of roughly 160 TCR beta chains classed them as cytomegalovirus-associated.

PCR was performed using 60 Vbeta and 13 Jbeta primers. Some clones are missing from TCRdb's copy, which holds only in-frame ones; the method was immunoSEQ multiplex PCR. The data contain about 57,000 clones, 70% to 75% of them singletons. Sample: PBMCs. This sequence originates from a man aged 30 to 45 in good health and CMV-seropositive. This sequence joins TRBV4-2 and TRBJ2-1; D possibly corresponds to TRBD2 (7 bases). CDR3 amino acids: CASSQPRAGAPYNEQFF. CDR3 sequence (DNA): TGTGCCAGCAGCCAACCTAGGGCGGGGGCCCCTTACAATGAGCAGTTCTTC.